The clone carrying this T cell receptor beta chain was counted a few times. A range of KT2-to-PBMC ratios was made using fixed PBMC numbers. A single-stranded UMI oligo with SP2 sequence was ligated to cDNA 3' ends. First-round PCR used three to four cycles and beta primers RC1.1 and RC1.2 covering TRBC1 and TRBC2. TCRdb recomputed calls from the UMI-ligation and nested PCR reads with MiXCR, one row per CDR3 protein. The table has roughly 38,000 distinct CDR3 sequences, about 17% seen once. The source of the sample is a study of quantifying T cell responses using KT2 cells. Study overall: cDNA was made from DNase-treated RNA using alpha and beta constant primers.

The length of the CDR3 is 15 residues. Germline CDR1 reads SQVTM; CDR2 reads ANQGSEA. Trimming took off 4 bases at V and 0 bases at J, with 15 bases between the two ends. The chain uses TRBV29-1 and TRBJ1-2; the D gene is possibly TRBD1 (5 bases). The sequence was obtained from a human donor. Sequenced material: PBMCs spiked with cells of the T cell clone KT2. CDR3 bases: TGCAGCGTTGGGTTAGGGGAGGCTGCTAACTATGGCTACACCTTC. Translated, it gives CSVGLGEAANYGYTF. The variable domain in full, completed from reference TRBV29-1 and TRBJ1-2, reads SAVISQKPSRDICQRGTSLTIQCQVDSQVTMMFWYRQQPGQSLTLIATANQGSEATYESGFVIDKFPISRPNLTFSTLTVSNMSPEDSSIYLCSVGLGEAANYGYTFGSGTRLTVV.